This TCR beta chain is from a study of T-cell reconstitution after alpha-beta-depleted transplantation in children. General observations from the study: In patients about two months after transplant, alpha-beta T cells reportedly arose from several hundred expanded graft clones.

This sample's TCRbeta library carried unique molecular identifier barcodes. MiXCR, run by TCRdb on the PCR reads, gives a single entry per CDR3 protein. The data contain about 640,000 distinct CDR3 sequences, 13% of them singletons. There are 15 residues in the CDR3. V shed 4 bases, J shed 5 bases, and the junction held 9 bases outside the gene matches. CDR1 is MNHEY, CDR2 SVGAGI, per germline. A word on this clonotype: The antigen is unknown.

This chain uses TRBV6-5 with TRBJ2-7; 9 bases fit TRBD2. Sample: PBMCs, mostly from graft donor cells, taken 360 days after TCRalphabeta/CD19-depleted stem cell transplant. This TCR derives from a male patient younger than 18 who had a stem cell transplant for acute myeloid leukemia, so the T cells may come from the graft donor. In nucleotides, the CDR3 is TGTGCCAGCAGTTCCCTAGCGGGGTGGTGGGACGAGCAGTACTTC. This codes for CASSSLAGWWDEQYF.